The T cell receptor beta chain described here comes from a study of T cells in Graves' hyperthyroidism and ophthalmopathy (dated by TCRdb to between 2019 and 2020). For the wider study: Peripheral blood was sampled at the time of initial diagnosis, prior to any treatment. To identify TCR V-J signatures that set the groups apart, the researchers used a discovery cohort of about a hundred patients, made up of around 42 with Graves' ophthalmopathy and some 60 with stable Graves' hyperthyroidism. Whether ophthalmopathy could be predicted prospectively was tested in an independent validation cohort made up of 18 to 20 hyperthyroidism patients plus 17 patients who later progressed to ophthalmopathy. The 95 to 100 discovery patients were randomly split 7:3 into training and test sets. In more than five Graves' hyperthyroidism patients, the study also compared T-cell repertoires from thyroid tissue with T-cell repertoires from blood. Following sampling, methimazole starting at 30 mg daily was given to hyperthyroidism patients, and high-dose intravenous methylprednisolone was given to ophthalmopathy patients. According to the paper, TCR Vbeta CDR3 sequencing was carried out on over 130 peripheral blood samples, which came from about 45 ophthalmopathy, 75 to 80 hyperthyroidism and around 17 progressor patients. Beyond this particular receptor, the publication reports: In validation, the model predicted progression to ophthalmopathy with approximately 71% sensitivity and around 72% specificity, a median of roughly seven months before onset. Most expanded thyroid clonotypes (frequency above 0.001) were also detected in blood, a finding suggesting that blood repertoires may reflect thyroid immune responses. A 13 V-J signature model separated ophthalmopathy from stable hyperthyroidism, with 87.88% sensitivity and 81.08% specificity in cross-validation and 80%/75% in testing. No statistical method was used to fix the sample size in advance, and group allocation was not hidden from the investigators.

Of note for this clonotype: Its recognized antigen is unknown. Within one base of it there is no much larger clone, and no base qualities were kept.

Graves' hyperthyroidism was defined as stable when no progression to ophthalmopathy occurred over 18 months of follow-up. Hyperthyroidism patients were newly diagnosed, had a disease duration of under 2 months, and were aged 18 to 65 years. The study excluded patients with uncontrolled infections, other autoimmune diseases, pregnancy or lactation. Diagnoses were established on the basis of clinical symptoms, serum thyroxine and TRAb, thyroid ultrasound, and orbital computed tomography. PBMCs were separated from around 9.1 ml of fresh peripheral blood using Ficoll-Paque density gradient centrifugation. Total RNA was extracted with Trizol reagent, and quality was checked on an Agilent 2100 Bioanalyzer. Amplification of TCR beta CDR3 regions was carried out from RNA transcripts. For the first round of RT-PCR on the TCR CDR3, the HTBI primer set was used together with the Qiagen OneStep RT-PCR kit. Libraries were constructed in a second round of multiplex PCR, after which size selection and purification were performed. Libraries were sequenced paired-end with 100 bp reads on an Illumina HiSeq2000. In the authors' own workflow: SOAPnuke was used to process the raw data, with reads discarded if the reads contained adapters or uncalled bases, had a mean Phred below 15, or lacked an exact constant-primer or identifier match. High-quality paired reads were merged with COPE v1.2.5, and unique nucleotide sequences were defined as clonotypes. Clonotypes were aligned to IMGT TRBV, TRBD and TRBJ reference segments using MiTCR v1.1. The analysis included only V-J combinations with a frequency above 0.0001, which together covered 99% to 99.2% of the repertoires. The TCS score was defined as the ratio of F50 (clonal expansion) to E x V (chaos), calculated using BLOSUM62-based TCRdist between CDR3 peptides within each V-J. Welch's t-statistics and random forest reduced around 550 V-J features to some 14, which were used in a naive Bayes classifier (R e1071). TCRdb reanalyzed the raw reads on its own, using fastp at Q25 for trimming and MiXCR for clone calling, and kept in-frame beta chains. Every CDR3 protein is listed once, alongside the most common genes and DNA of its rows. These V and J calls originate from TCRdb's pipeline instead of the authors' own analysis. Here the sample has 650,000 to 750,000 distinct CDR3 sequences; 11% to 15% occur a single time. Roughly 10% of the sample is taken by the ten largest.

Based on the germline V gene, the CDR1 and CDR2 sequences are SGHVS and FQNEAQ. The CDR3 goes from the cysteine to the phenylalanine over 15 residues. Kept here is only the CDR3 DNA, which spans 45 bases and is read in frame from base 1. Unmatched junction bases come to 4, with V trimmed by 4 bases and J by 0 bases. Input material: blood. The receptor was isolated from a woman aged 18 to 35 with Graves' hyperthyroidism. The chain is assembled from TRBV7-8 and TRBJ1-2, and 8 bases in between align with TRBD1. The CDR3 sequence is CASSSLRGPNYGYTF. The nucleotide sequence reads TGTGCCAGCAGCTCCCTCAGGGGGCCTAACTATGGCTACACCTTC.